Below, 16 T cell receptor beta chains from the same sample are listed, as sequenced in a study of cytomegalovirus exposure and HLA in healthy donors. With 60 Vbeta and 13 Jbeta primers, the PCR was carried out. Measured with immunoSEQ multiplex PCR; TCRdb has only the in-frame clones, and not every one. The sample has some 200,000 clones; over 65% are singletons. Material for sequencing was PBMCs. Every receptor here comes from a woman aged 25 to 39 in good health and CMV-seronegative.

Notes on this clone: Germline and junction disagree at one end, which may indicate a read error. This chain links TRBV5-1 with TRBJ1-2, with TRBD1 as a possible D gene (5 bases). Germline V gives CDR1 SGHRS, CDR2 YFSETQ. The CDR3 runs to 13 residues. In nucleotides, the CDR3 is TGCGCCAGCACCATGGACAATAACTATGGCTACCCCTTC. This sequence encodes CASTMDNNYGYPF.

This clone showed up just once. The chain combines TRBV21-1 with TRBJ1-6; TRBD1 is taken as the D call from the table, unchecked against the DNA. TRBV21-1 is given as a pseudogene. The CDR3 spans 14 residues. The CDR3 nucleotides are TGTGCCAGCATTAGGACAGCGCATAATTCACCCCTCCACTTT. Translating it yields CASIRTAHNSPLHF.

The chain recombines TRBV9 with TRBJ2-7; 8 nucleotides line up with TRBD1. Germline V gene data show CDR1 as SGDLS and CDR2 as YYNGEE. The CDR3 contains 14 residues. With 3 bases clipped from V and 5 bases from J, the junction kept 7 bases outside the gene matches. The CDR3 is CASSDGTGGDEQYF. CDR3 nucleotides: TGTGCCAGCAGCGACGGGACAGGTGGCGACGAGCAGTACTTC.

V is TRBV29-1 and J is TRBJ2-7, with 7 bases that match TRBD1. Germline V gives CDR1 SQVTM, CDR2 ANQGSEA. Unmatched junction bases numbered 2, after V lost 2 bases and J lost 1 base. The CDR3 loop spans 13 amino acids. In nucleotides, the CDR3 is TGCAGCGTTGAAAGACAGGGATCCTACGAGCAGTACTTC. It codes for CSVERQGSYEQYF.

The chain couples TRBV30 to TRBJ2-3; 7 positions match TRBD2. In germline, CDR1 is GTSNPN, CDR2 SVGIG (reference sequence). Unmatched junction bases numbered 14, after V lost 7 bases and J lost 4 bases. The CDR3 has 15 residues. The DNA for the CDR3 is TGTGCCTCTGGGACCCCCGCTAGCGGCTCAGATACGCAGTATTTT. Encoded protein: CASGTPASGSDTQYF.

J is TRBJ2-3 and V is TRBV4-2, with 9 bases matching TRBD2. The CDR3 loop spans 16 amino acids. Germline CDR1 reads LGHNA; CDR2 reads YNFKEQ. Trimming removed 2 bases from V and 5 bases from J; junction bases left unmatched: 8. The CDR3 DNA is TGTGCCAGCAGCCAAACCGGGACTAGCAATGGAGATACGCAGTATTTT. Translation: CASSQTGTSNGDTQYF.

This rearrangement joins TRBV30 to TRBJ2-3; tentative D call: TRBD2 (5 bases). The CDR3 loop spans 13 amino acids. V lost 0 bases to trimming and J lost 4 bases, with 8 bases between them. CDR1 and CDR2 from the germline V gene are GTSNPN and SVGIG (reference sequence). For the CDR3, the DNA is TGTGCCTGGAGTGTACTGGGAGCAGATACGCAGTATTTT. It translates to CAWSVLGADTQYF.

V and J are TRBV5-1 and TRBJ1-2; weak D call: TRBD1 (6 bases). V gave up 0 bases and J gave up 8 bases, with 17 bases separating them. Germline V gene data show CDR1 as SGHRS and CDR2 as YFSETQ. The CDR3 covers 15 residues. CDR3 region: CASSLGGPSRVGYTF. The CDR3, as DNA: TGCGCCAGCAGCTTGGGGGGGCCCTCAAGAGTAGGCTACACCTTC.

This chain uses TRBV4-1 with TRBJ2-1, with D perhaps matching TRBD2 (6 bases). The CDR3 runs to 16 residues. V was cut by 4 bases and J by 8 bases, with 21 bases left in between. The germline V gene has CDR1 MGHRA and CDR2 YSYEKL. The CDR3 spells CASSPRPGLVGDEQFF. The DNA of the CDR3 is TGCGCCAGCAGCCCCCGACCGGGACTCGTTGGTGATGAGCAGTTCTTC.

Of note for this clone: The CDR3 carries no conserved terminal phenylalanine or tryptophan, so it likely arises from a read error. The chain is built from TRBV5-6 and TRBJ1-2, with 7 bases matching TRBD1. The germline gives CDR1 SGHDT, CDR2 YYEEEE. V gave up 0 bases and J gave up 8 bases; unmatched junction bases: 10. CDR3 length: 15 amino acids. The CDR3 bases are TGTGCCAGCAGCTTGGCCGCACAGGGGAAGGGCGGCTACACCCTC. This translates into CASSLAAQGKGGYTL.

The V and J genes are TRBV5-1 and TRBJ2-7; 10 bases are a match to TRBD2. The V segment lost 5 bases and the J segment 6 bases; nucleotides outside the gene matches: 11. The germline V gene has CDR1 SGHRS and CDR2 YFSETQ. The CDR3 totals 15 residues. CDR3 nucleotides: TGCGCCAGCAGTGGTCTCCTAGCGGGAGATGGCGAGCAGTACTTC. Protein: CASSGLLAGDGEQYF.

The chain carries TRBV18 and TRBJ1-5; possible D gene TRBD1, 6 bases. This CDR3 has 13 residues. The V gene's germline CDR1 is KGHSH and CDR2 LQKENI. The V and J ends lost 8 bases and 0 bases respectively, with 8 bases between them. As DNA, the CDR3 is TGTGCCAGCAACAGGGATAGCAATCAGCCCCAGCATTTT. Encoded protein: CASNRDSNQPQHF.

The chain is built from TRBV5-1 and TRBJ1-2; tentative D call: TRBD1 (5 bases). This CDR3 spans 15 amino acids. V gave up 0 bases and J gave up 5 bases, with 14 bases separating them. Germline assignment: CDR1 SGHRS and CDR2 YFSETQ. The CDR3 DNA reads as TGCGCCAGCAGCTTGGGCCAGGGAGGAATTTATGGCTACACCTTC. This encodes CASSLGQGGIYGYTF.

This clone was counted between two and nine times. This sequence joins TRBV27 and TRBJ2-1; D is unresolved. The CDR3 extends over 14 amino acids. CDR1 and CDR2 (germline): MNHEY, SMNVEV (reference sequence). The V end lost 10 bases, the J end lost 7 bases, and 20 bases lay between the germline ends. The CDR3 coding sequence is TGTGCCACCATCAGAGTCCCCTCCGGGAATGAGCAGTTCTTC. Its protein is CATIRVPSGNEQFF.

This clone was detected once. CDR3 amino acids: CASSERDSNEQFF. The CDR3 nucleotides are TGTGCCAGCAGTGAACGGGACTCCAATGAGCAGTTCTTC. V gene TRBV2 combines with J gene TRBJ2-1; a possible D gene is TRBD2 (6 bases). V was cut by 2 bases and J by 6 bases, with 8 bases left in between. The CDR3 covers 13 residues. Germline lookup yields CDR1 SNHLY and CDR2 FYNNEI.

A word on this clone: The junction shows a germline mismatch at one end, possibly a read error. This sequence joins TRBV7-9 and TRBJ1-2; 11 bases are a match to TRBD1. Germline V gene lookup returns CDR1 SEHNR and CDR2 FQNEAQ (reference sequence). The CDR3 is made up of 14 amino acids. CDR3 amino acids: CSSSLGQGANGYTF. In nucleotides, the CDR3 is TGTTCCAGCAGCTTAGGACAGGGGGCGAATGGCTACACCTTC.